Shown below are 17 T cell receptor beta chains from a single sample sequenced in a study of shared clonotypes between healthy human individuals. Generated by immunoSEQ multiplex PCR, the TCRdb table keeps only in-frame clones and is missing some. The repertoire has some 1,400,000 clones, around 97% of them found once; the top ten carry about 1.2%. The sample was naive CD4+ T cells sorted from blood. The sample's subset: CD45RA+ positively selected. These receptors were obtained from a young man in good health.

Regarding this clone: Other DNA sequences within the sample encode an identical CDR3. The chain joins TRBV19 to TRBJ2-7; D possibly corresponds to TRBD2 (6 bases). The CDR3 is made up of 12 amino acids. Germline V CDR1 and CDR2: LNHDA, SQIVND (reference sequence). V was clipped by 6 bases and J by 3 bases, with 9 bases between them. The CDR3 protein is CASRGLSYEQYF. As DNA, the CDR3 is TGTGCCAGTAGAGGACTAAGCTACGAGCAGTACTTC.

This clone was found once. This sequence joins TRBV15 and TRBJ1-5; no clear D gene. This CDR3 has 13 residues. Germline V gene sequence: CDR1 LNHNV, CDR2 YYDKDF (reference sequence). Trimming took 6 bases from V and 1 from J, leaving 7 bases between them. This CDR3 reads CATRQNSNQPQHF. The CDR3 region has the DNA TGTGCCACCAGACAAAACAGCAATCAGCCCCAGCATTTT.

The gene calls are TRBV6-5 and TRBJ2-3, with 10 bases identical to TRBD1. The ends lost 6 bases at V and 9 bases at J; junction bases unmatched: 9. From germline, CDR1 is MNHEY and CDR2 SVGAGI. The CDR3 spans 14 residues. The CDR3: CASRYSPGQGTQYF. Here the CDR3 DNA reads TGTGCCAGCAGGTACAGCCCGGGACAGGGGACGCAGTATTTT.

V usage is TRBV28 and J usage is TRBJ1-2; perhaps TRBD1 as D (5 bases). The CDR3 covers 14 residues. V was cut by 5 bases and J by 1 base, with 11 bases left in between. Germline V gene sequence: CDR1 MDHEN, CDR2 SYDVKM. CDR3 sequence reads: CASSPGALNYGYTF. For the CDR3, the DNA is TGTGCCAGCAGTCCCGGGGCCCTTAACTATGGCTACACCTTC.

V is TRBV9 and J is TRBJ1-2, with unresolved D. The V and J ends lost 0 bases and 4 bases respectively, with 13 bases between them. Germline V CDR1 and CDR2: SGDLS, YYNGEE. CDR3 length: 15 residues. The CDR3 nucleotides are TGTGCCAGCAGCGTAGAAGAGTTAGTCTCCTATGGCTACACCTTC. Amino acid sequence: CASSVEELVSYGYTF.

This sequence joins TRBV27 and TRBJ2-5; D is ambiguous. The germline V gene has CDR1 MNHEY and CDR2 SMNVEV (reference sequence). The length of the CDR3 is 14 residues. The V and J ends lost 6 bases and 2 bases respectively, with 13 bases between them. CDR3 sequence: CASSLSLLQETQYF. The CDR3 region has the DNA TGTGCCAGCAGCCTATCCCTCTTACAAGAGACCCAGTACTTC.

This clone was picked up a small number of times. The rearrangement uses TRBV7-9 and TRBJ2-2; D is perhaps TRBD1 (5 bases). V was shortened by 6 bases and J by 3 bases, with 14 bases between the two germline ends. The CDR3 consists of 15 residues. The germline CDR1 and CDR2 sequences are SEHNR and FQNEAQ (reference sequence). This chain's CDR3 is CASRIDSRDTGELFF. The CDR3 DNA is TGTGCCAGCAGAATCGACAGCAGGGACACCGGGGAGCTGTTTTTT.

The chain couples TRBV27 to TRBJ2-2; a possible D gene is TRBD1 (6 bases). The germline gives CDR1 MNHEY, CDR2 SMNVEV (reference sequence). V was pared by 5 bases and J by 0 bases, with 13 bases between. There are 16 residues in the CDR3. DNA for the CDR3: TGTGCCAGCAGTCCCCTGGGGGCAACGAACACCGGGGAGCTGTTTTTT. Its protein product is CASSPLGATNTGELFF.

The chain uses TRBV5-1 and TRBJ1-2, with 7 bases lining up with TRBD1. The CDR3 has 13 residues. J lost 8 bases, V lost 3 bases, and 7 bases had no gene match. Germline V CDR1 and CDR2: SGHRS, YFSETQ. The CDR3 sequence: CASSSTGSEGYTF. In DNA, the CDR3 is TGCGCCAGCAGCTCGACAGGGTCTGAAGGCTACACCTTC.

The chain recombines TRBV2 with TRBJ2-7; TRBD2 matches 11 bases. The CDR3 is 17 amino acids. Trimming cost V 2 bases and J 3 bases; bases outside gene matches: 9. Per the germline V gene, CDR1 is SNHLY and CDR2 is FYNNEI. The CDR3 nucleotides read TGTGCCAGCAGTGAATGGGGTAGCGGGAGGGCCTACTACGAGCAGTACTTC. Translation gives CASSEWGSGRAYYEQYF.

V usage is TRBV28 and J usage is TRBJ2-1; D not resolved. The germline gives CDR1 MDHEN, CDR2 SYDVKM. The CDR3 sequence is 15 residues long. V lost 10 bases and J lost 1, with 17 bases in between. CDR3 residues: CATAQVVISYNEQFF. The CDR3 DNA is TGTGCCACCGCCCAGGTTGTGATATCCTACAATGAGCAGTTCTTC.

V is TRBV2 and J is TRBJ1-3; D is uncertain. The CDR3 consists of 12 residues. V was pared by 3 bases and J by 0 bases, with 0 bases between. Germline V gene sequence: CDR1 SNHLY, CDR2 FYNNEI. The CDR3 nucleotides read TGTGCCAGCAGTGACTCTGGAAACACCATATATTTT. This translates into CASSDSGNTIYF.

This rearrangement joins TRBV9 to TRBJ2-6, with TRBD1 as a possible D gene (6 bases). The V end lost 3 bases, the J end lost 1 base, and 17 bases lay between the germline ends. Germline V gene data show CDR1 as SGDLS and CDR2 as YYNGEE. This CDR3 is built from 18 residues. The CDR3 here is CASSAAGPQGSGANVLTF. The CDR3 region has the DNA TGTGCCAGCAGCGCAGCCGGGCCACAGGGTTCTGGGGCCAACGTCCTGACTTTC.

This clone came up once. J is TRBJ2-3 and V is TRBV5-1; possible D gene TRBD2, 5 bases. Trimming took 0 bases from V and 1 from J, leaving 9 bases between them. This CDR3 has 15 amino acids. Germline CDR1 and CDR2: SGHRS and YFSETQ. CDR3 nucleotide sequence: TGCGCCAGCAGCTTGGGCTGGACTCGCACAGATACGCAGTATTTT. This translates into CASSLGWTRTDTQYF.

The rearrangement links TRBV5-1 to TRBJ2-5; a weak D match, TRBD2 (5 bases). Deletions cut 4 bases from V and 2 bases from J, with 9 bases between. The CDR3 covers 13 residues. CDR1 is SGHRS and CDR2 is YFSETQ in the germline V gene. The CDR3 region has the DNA TGCGCCAGCAGCATCGGGATTCAAGAGACCCAGTACTTC. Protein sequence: CASSIGIQETQYF.

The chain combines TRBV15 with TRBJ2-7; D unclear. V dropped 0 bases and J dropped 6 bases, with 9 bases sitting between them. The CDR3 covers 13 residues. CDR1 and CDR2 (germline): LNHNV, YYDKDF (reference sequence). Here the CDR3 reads CATSRDWTGEQYF. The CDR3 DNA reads TGTGCCACCAGCAGAGATTGGACGGGCGAGCAGTACTTC.

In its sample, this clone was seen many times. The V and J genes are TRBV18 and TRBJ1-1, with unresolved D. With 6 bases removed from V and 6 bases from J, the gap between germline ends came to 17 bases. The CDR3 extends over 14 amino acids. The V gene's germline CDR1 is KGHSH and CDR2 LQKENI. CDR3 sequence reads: CASSQLNTGSEAFF. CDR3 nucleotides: TGTGCCAGCTCCCAACTAAATACCGGGTCTGAAGCTTTCTTT. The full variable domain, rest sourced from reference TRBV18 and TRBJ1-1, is NAGVMQNPRHLVRRRGQEARLRCSPMKGHSHVYWYRQLPEEGLKFMVYLQKENIIDESGMPKERFSAEFPKEGPSILRIQQVVRGDSAAYFCASSQLNTGSEAFFGQGTRLTVV.